The 25 T cell receptor beta chains reported below all come from one sample, sequenced in a study of CD8 T cells in ankylosing spondylitis. TCRdb redid the calling of the 5' RACE reads with MiXCR, one entry per CDR3 protein. Of 750,000 to 850,000 distinct CDR3 sequences in the sample, about an eighth were seen once. Study-level results: Roughly eight highly homologous variants made up a TCR beta motif, and this motif appeared characteristic of ankylosing spondylitis blood.

The antigens for these receptors are not known. The sequenced sample was blood, either unsorted or a sorted T cell fraction (not recorded which). These receptors came from a male donor with ankylosing spondylitis.

A few counts support this clonotype. The J gene is TRBJ1-1, the V gene TRBV7-3; D may be TRBD1 (5 bases). Trimming shortened V by 5 bases and J by 10 bases, and 14 bases separated the two germline ends. The CDR3 is 12 residues long. Germline loops: CDR1 SGHTA, CDR2 FQGTGA. The CDR3 coding sequence is TGTGCCAGCAGCCCGATGGGGGGACGAGCTTTCTTT. Translating gives CASSPMGGRAFF.

This clonotype was recorded at least ten times. The chain links TRBV28 to TRBJ1-5, with unresolved D. The CDR3 length is 14 residues. The germline V gene encodes CDR1 MDHEN and CDR2 SYDVKM. Trimming cost V 7 bases and J 1 base, with 11 bases left between them. CDR3 residues: CASKNWISNQPQHF. As DNA, the CDR3 is TGTGCCAGCAAAAATTGGATAAGCAATCAGCCCCAGCATTTT.

This clonotype was seen ten or more times. This chain uses TRBV20-1 with TRBJ2-3; no reliable D call. Per germline, CDR1 DFQATT and CDR2 SNEGSKA (reference sequence). There are 12 residues in the CDR3. The CDR3, as DNA: TGCAGCCTTTATACTAGCACAGATACGCAGTATTTT. Amino acids: CSLYTSTDTQYF.

This clonotype was observed many times. J is TRBJ2-3 and V is TRBV6-2 or TRBV6-3; D not resolved. This CDR3 has 16 amino acids. Germline values: CDR1 MNHEY, CDR2 SVGEGT. Trimming removed 2 bases at V and 2 bases at J, with 14 bases between. The CDR3 protein is CASSYVQSKTTDTQYF. CDR3 nucleotides: TGTGCCAGCAGTTACGTGCAGTCCAAGACCACAGATACGCAGTATTTT.

This clonotype was seen only a few times. The chain joins TRBV7-2 to TRBJ2-1, with D possibly being TRBD1 or TRBD2 (5 bases each). Germline V lookup: CDR1 SGHTA, CDR2 FQGNSA. Deletions cut 5 bases from V and 6 bases from J, with 20 bases between. This CDR3 region has 16 residues. The CDR3 is CASSRGPPQLSNEQFF. Written as DNA, the CDR3 is TGTGCCAGCAGCCGGGGACCTCCTCAGCTTAGCAATGAGCAGTTCTTC.

This clonotype has just a few counts. The CDR3 reads CASSLEGLAGDTQYF. Here the CDR3 DNA reads TGCGCCAGCTCCCTCGAAGGGCTAGCGGGAGATACGCAGTATTTT. The chain links TRBV5-1 to TRBJ2-3, with 8 bases identical to TRBD2. The V and J ends lost 7 bases and 5 bases, in that order; junction bases with no gene match: 12. Germline V gene data show CDR1 as SGHRS and CDR2 as YFSETQ. CDR3 size: 15 residues.

This clonotype was detected a few times. The V call is TRBV5-1, the J call TRBJ1-1; possible D gene TRBD1, 6 bases. The V end was cut by 7 bases, the J end by 0 bases, with 22 bases between. The length of the CDR3 is 17 residues. The germline V gene has CDR1 SGHRS and CDR2 YFSETQ. The DNA of the CDR3 is TGCGCCAGCCATGGGGGCAGACAGGATTCCATGAACACTGAAGCTTTCTTT. This gives the protein CASHGGRQDSMNTEAFF.

This clonotype was recorded many times. The chain couples TRBV4-3 to TRBJ2-1; a weak D match, TRBD2 (7 bases). Trimming stripped 0 bases from V and 12 bases from J, with 15 bases between. The CDR3 totals 14 residues. Germline loops: CDR1 LGHNA, CDR2 YSLEER. Here the CDR3 reads CASSQEAPGGAQFF. CDR3 nucleotides: TGCGCCAGCAGCCAAGAAGCCCCGGGGGGCGCGCAGTTCTTC.

Ten or more counts support this clonotype. The rearrangement joins TRBV20-1 to TRBJ2-1; D gene uncertain. Trimming cost V 4 bases and J 4 bases, with 17 bases left between them. The germline V gene encodes CDR1 DFQATT and CDR2 SNEGSKA (reference sequence). The CDR3 runs 15 residues. DNA for the CDR3: TGCAGTGCTAAGCCAGCAGAAAAACCTTACAATGAGCAGTTCTTC. This encodes CSAKPAEKPYNEQFF.

CDR3 coding DNA: TGCGCCAGCAGCCAAGTAGGGAGGGACACTGAAGCTTTCTTT. It encodes CASSQVGRDTEAFF. The chain combines TRBV4-3 with TRBJ1-1; D gene unclear. The germline gives CDR1 LGHNA, CDR2 YSLEER. Trimming cost V 1 base and J 3 bases, with 9 bases left between them. This CDR3 has 14 amino acids.

Only a few counts were recorded for this clonotype. The chain recombines TRBV7-2 with TRBJ2-7; 7 bases map to TRBD1. The V and J ends lost 5 bases and 3 bases, in that order; junction bases with no gene match: 10. In germline, CDR1 is SGHTA, CDR2 FQGNSA. The CDR3 sequence is 15 residues long. CDR3 residues: CASSIWTGRNYEQYF. The DNA of the CDR3 is TGTGCCAGCAGCATATGGACAGGTCGTAACTACGAGCAGTACTTC.

This clonotype showed up just a few times. V and J are TRBV7-2 and TRBJ1-6; D not resolved. The CDR3 runs to 14 residues. CDR1 is SGHTA, CDR2 FQGNSA, per germline. V gave up 1 base and J gave up 6 bases, with 7 bases separating them. Written as DNA, the CDR3 is TGTGCCAGCAGCTTAGTAGGAATTAATTCACCCCTCCACTTT. Encoded protein: CASSLVGINSPLHF.

This clonotype came up a few times. V and J are TRBV11-2 and TRBJ2-7; tentatively, D is TRBD1 or TRBD2 (5 bases each). Germline CDR1 and CDR2: SGHAT and FQNNGV. Trimming pared 7 bases from V and 3 bases from J, leaving 16 bases between. The CDR3 extends over 14 amino acids. The CDR3: CASIKGHGLYEQYF. The CDR3 coding sequence is TGTGCCAGCATCAAAGGACATGGACTCTACGAGCAGTACTTC.

The chain carries TRBV9 and TRBJ2-3, with 12 bases that match TRBD2. The ends lost 4 bases at V and 5 bases at J; junction bases unmatched: 5. This CDR3 region has 15 residues. The germline CDR1 and CDR2 sequences are SGDLS and YYNGEE. Here the CDR3 DNA reads TGTGCCAGCAGCCCGGCTAGCGGGAGGGGAGATACGCAGTATTTT. Its protein is CASSPASGRGDTQYF.

The chain carries TRBV30 and TRBJ2-6; a weak D match, TRBD1 (6 bases). Germline-derived CDR1 and CDR2 are GTSNPN and SVGIG (reference sequence). This CDR3 spans 17 amino acids. V was pared by 1 base and J by 0 bases, with 13 bases between. This chain's CDR3 is CAWSAWGLGSGANVLTF. For the CDR3, the DNA is TGTGCCTGGAGTGCCTGGGGGCTAGGCTCTGGGGCCAACGTCCTGACTTTC.

In its sample, this clonotype was seen a few times. The chain couples TRBV3-1 to TRBJ2-4; D ambiguous. V was trimmed by 2 bases and J by 2 bases, leaving 1 base between them. This CDR3 has 12 amino acids. Germline V gives CDR1 LGHDT, CDR2 YNNKEL (reference sequence). CDR3 sequence: CASSQPKNIQYF. CDR3 DNA sequence: TGTGCCAGCAGCCAACCCAAAAACATTCAGTACTTC.

This clonotype occurred a few times. This chain joins TRBV10-3 and TRBJ2-2; 8 nucleotides agree with TRBD1. V lost 5 bases, J lost 1 base, and 3 bases stayed unmatched. In germline, CDR1 is ENHRY, CDR2 SYGVKD. The CDR3 length is 15 residues. This CDR3 reads CAISLDRGNTGELFF. The CDR3 DNA is TGTGCCATCAGTCTAGACAGGGGGAACACCGGGGAGCTGTTTTTT.

The chain couples TRBV20-1 to TRBJ2-1; D is undetermined. This CDR3 has 11 residues. Germline CDR1 is DFQATT and CDR2 is SNEGSKA (reference sequence). V shed 5 bases and J shed 4 bases, with 6 bases lying between them. The CDR3 spells CSARWYNEQFF. In nucleotides, the CDR3 is TGCAGTGCTCGGTGGTACAATGAGCAGTTCTTC.

The chain couples TRBV20-1 to TRBJ2-3; the D gene is possibly TRBD2 (6 bases). Per germline, CDR1 DFQATT and CDR2 SNEGSKA (reference sequence). CDR3 size: 15 residues. The germline V and J ends were trimmed by 0 bases and 1 base, with 11 bases remaining between them. The CDR3 is CSARDPAGRTDTQYF. CDR3 sequence (DNA): TGCAGTGCTAGAGACCCAGCGGGCCGCACAGATACGCAGTATTTT.

The J gene is TRBJ1-5, the V gene TRBV20-1, with no clear D. CDR1 is DFQATT and CDR2 is SNEGSKA in the germline V gene (reference sequence). Trimming pared 3 bases from V and 4 bases from J, leaving 10 bases between. CDR3 length equals 13 residues. The CDR3 sequence: CSASPGWNQPQHF. In DNA form, the CDR3 reads TGCAGTGCTAGTCCCGGGTGGAATCAGCCCCAGCATTTT.

Only a few counts were recorded for this clonotype. The rearrangement uses TRBV20-1 and TRBJ2-1; TRBD2 matches at 13 bases. V trimming: 3 bases; J trimming: 6 bases; junction bases outside the gene matches: 5. The CDR3 has 15 amino acids. Germline loops: CDR1 DFQATT, CDR2 SNEGSKA (reference sequence). CDR3 protein: CSASGLAGVRNEQFF. The CDR3 bases are TGCAGTGCTAGTGGACTAGCGGGAGTGCGCAATGAGCAGTTCTTC.

The chain is built from TRBV4-3 and TRBJ2-7; no definite D call. This CDR3 contains 14 residues. Looked up from germline, CDR1 is LGHNA and CDR2 is YSLEER. V lost 4 bases and J 3 bases, leaving 13 bases between the germline ends. CDR3 region: CASSRELWGYEQYF. In DNA form, the CDR3 reads TGCGCCAGCAGCCGTGAACTATGGGGCTACGAGCAGTACTTC.

The chain is built from TRBV12-3 or TRBV12-4 and TRBJ2-5; no clear D. This CDR3 contains 14 residues. Trimming shortened V by 3 bases and J by 4 bases, and 12 bases separated the two germline ends. The CDR3 loop reads CASSFDRSGETQYF. CDR3 coding DNA: TGTGCCAGCAGTTTCGACCGTAGTGGAGAGACCCAGTACTTC.

This clonotype was observed a few times. The J gene is TRBJ2-1, the V gene TRBV20-1, with D hard to call. With 1 base removed from V and 0 bases from J, the gap between germline ends came to 7 bases. The CDR3 spans 14 residues. Germline V gives CDR1 DFQATT, CDR2 SNEGSKA (reference sequence). CDR3 amino acids: CSARGMSSYNEQFF. The CDR3 nucleotides read TGCAGTGCTAGAGGCATGAGCTCCTACAATGAGCAGTTCTTC.

This clonotype was found many times. V gene TRBV20-1 combines with J gene TRBJ1-2; possibly TRBD1 for D (5 bases). The CDR3 is 12 residues long. In germline, CDR1 is DFQATT, CDR2 SNEGSKA (reference sequence). V lost 6 bases and J lost 8, with 16 bases in between. CDR3 DNA sequence: TGCAGTGCCTCGACAGTTAACATCGGCTACACCTTC. Residues: CSASTVNIGYTF.